The sequence of this TCR beta chain was determined in a study of blood T cell repertoires in COVID-19 (dated by TCRdb to about 2020). With regard to the full study: The collaborator samples originated in the United States, Italy and Spain and spanned the acute and convalescent phases of COVID-19. The material from the prospective study consisted of cDNA or gDNA derived from T cells, B-cell-depleted T cells, or PBMCs. Deeply sampled blood TCRbeta repertoires from subjects exposed to, actively infected with, or recovered from COVID-19 were included in the dataset. The repertoires were released in a freely available public database intended as a resource for research on the immune response to SARS-CoV-2. The samples were drawn from two sources: the first 160 participants of the ongoing ImmuneRACE study, and 1,000 to 1,500 subjects contributed by 6 global collaborators. A de-identified subject ID, COVID-19 status, age in years and sex were almost always included in the sample metadata. Where available, HLA class I and class II types were taken from metadata supplied by the sample provider and were not determined by assay-based typing.

The immunoSEQ Assay, a bias-controlled multiplex PCR, was used to amplify TCRbeta CDR3 regions from genomic DNA. In the source study's methods: The number of nucleated cells in each sample was estimated by amplification of reference gene primers within the assay. To quantify the absolute abundance of each unique TCRbeta CDR3 rearrangement, sequence reads were collapsed and filtered. Productive Simpson clonality was computed per sample as the square root of Simpson's diversity index over productive rearrangements. In its TCRdb copy, this immuneACCESS table keeps in-frame sequences only and misses some clones. Where compared with another copy, unresolved V genes explain less than half of these, and the others have no known cause. V and J calls and clone size are as listed in that table; D and trimming were resolved from the DNA. This sample is represented by approximately 210,000 clones; 80% to 90% of them were singletons. The ten top clones hold around 5.5% of the sample.

Here is what the overall study found, with its caveats: The amount of clinical and demographic metadata varied by source and participant and was provided uncurated.

Points on this clone: Its antigen is currently not known. Nothing much larger sits one base from this clone, and base qualities are not available.

Counted from cysteine to phenylalanine, this CDR3 has 14 amino acids. Only the CDR3 part of the read is kept: 42 bases, read in frame from the first base. In the germline V gene, CDR1 corresponds to KGHDR and CDR2 to SFDVKD. The V and J ends are trimmed by 5 bases and 5 bases, leaving 14 bases between them. The collaborating institutions used their own protocols to collect whole blood in K2EDTA tubes. For TCRbeta analysis, collaborator samples were shipped as frozen whole blood, as isolated PBMCs, or as DNA extracted from either sample type. The TCR sequence derives from a woman aged 70 to 79 with active or convalescent COVID-19. Sequenced: peripheral blood. The rearrangement joined TRBV24-1 to TRBJ2-5; the best D guess is TRBD1, with 6 bases matching. CDR3 region: CATSAPGVGETQYF. The sequenced DNA is TGTGCCACCAGTGCCCCAGGGGTAGGGGAGACCCAGTACTTC.